This TCR beta chain was retrieved from a study of blood T cell repertoires in COVID-19. Across the whole study: Researchers got acute and convalescent COVID-19 samples from the United States, Italy and Spain.

Followed longitudinally, the Seattle patients had been enrolled during active infection. Under the authors' procedure: Reference gene primer amplification in the assay estimated nucleated cell counts. TCRdb's table, derived via immunoSEQ multiplex PCR, lists solely in-frame clones and lacks some. Clone size and V and J calls were adopted from that table, with D and trimming inferred from the DNA. The sample lists 84,000 or so clones, under 80% seen once, with just over 35% in the top ten. V shed 0 bases and J 0 bases; nucleotides not matched to a gene: 8. The CDR3 contains 17 residues. Germline V gives CDR1 KGHSH, CDR2 LQKENI.

The receptor was isolated from a man aged 60-69 years with COVID-19, enrolled during active disease. Sequencing was done on a sample of peripheral blood. The rearrangement links TRBV18 to TRBJ2-7; TRBD2 matches at 7 bases. The CDR3 bases are TGTGCCAGCTCACCACCGAATCGGCGGGGGACCTCCTACGAGCAGTACTTC. Translation: CASSPPNRRGTSYEQYF.